This TCR beta chain was sequenced for a study of cytomegalovirus exposure and HLA in healthy donors. Regarding the study as a whole: Most of the TCR beta V segments (in an earlier analysis) were productive either about 87% or about 30% of the time. The presence/absence work took it that sequencing depth was about the same across donors.

V was shortened by 2 bases and J by 1 base, with 12 bases between the two germline ends. From germline, CDR1 is MDHEN and CDR2 SYDVKM. This CDR3 spans 16 amino acids. Note on this clone: The target antigen is unknown.

Use of 60 Vbeta and 13 Jbeta primers characterized the PCR. The repertoire was sequenced with immunoSEQ multiplex PCR; TCRdb's copy has only in-frame clones and lacks some. The profile shows around 120,000 clones, approximately 80% of them singletons. This TCR derives from a human donor in good health. The chain carries TRBV28 and TRBJ2-1; D perhaps matches TRBD1 (6 bases). Sequenced sample: PBMCs. Written as DNA, the CDR3 is TGTGCCAGCAGTTTAAGGGGGAATTATTCCTACAATGAGCAGTTCTTC. As protein: CASSLRGNYSYNEQFF.